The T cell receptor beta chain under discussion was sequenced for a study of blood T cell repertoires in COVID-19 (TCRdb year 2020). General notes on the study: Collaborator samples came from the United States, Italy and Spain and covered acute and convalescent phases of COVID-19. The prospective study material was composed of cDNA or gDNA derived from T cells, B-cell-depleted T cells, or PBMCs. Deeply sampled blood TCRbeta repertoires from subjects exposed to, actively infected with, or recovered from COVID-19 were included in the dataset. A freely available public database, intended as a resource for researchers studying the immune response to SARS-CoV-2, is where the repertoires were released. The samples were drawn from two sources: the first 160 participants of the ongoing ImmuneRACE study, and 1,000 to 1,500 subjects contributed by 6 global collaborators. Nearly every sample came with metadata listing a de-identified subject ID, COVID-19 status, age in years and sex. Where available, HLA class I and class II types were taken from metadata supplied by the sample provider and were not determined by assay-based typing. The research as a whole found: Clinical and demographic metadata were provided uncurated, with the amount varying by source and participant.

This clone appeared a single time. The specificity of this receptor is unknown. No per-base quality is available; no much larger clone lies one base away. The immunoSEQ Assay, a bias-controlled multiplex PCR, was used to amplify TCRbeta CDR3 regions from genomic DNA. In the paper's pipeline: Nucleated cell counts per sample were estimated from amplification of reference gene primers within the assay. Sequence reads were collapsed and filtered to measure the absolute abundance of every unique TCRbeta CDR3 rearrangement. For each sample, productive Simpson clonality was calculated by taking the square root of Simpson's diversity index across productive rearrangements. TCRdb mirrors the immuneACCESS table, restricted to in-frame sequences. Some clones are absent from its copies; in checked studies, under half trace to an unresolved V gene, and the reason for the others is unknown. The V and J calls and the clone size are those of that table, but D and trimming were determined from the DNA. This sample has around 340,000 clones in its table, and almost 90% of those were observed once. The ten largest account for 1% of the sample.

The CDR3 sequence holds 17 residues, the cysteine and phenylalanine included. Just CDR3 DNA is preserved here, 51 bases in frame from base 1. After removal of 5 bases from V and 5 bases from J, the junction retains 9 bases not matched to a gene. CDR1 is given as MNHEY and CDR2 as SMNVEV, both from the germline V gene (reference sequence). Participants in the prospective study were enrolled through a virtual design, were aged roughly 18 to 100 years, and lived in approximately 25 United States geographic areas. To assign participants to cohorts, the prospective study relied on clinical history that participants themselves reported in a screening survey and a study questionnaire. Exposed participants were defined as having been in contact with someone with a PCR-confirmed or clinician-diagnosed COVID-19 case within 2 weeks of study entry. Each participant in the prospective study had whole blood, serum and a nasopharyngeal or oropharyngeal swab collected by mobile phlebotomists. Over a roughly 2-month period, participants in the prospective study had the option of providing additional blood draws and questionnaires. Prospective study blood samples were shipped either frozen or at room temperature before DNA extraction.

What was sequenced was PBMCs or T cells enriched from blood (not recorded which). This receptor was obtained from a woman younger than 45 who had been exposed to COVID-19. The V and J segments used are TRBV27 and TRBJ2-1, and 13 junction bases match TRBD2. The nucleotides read TGTGCCAGCAGTCGGACGGGACTAGCGGGACCTAACAATGAGCAGTTCTTC. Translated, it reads CASSRTGLAGPNNEQFF.